Each of the 24 T cell receptor beta chains below was sequenced from the same sample in a study of cytomegalovirus exposure and HLA in healthy donors. This PCR relied on a set of 60 Vbeta primers and 13 Jbeta primers. Profiling relied on immunoSEQ multiplex PCR, and the TCRdb table lists in-frame clones only, not all of them. This sample carries fewer than 200,000 clones, 65% to 90% of them seen once, and the ten largest clones take approximately 1.2%. Sequencing was carried out using PBMCs. Every receptor here comes from a girl aged 2-10 years in good health and CMV-seropositive.

The chain is built from TRBV6-1 and TRBJ1-4, with 8 positions matching TRBD1. With 5 bases clipped from V and 3 bases from J, the junction kept 5 bases outside the gene matches. CDR3 size: 15 residues. From germline, CDR1 is MNHNS and CDR2 SASEGT. CDR3 DNA: TGTGCCAGCAGTTCGGGACAGGCCCCTAATGAAAAACTGTTTTTT. Translated: CASSSGQAPNEKLFF.

This clone was detected only a few times. The chain uses TRBV5-6 and TRBJ2-7; 7 nucleotides line up with TRBD2. The V and J ends lost 6 bases and 3 bases, in that order; junction bases with no gene match: 12. This CDR3 region has 15 residues. CDR1 is SGHDT and CDR2 is YYEEEE in the germline V gene. CDR3 nucleotide sequence: TGTGCCAGCAACGTTGGGAGGGCAGGAGACTACGAGCAGTACTTC. This encodes CASNVGRAGDYEQYF.

The chain recombines TRBV13 with TRBJ1-1, with 8 nucleotides matching TRBD1. V was pared by 5 bases and J by 9 bases, with 8 bases of the junction left unmatched. In germline, CDR1 is PRHDT, CDR2 FYEKMQ (reference sequence). CDR3 size: 13 residues. CDR3 sequence: CASSPDRVLQAFF. The CDR3 region has the DNA TGTGCCAGCAGCCCGGACAGGGTCCTGCAAGCTTTCTTT. The whole variable domain, filled in from reference TRBV13 and TRBJ1-1, reads AAGVIQSPRHLIKEKRETATLKCYPIPRHDTVYWYQQGPGQDPQFLISFYEKMQSDKGSIPDRFSAQQFSDYHSELNMSSLELGDSALYFCASSPDRVLQAFFGQGTRLTVV.

This chain joins TRBV19 and TRBJ2-2; D not certain. V was pared by 8 bases and J by 6 bases, with 10 bases between. The CDR3 is 12 amino acids. CDR1 is LNHDA, CDR2 SQIVND, per germline (reference sequence). In DNA form, the CDR3 reads TGTGCCAGTGCCCCCCCGGCCGGGGAGCTGTTTTTT. This translates into CASAPPAGELFF.

This chain joins TRBV30 and TRBJ1-1, with a weak D call TRBD1 (6 bases). Deletions cut 2 bases from V and 0 bases from J, with 10 bases between. This CDR3 contains 14 residues. Germline V gene sequence: CDR1 GTSNPN, CDR2 SVGIG (reference sequence). The CDR3 sequence: CAWSLGHLNTEAFF. In DNA, the CDR3 is TGTGCCTGGAGTTTGGGACATTTGAACACTGAAGCTTTCTTT.

The chain carries TRBV12-5 and TRBJ2-1; possible D gene TRBD2, 5 bases. The CDR3 runs 18 residues. CDR1 is LGHNT, CDR2 FRNRAP, per germline. V was cut by 5 bases and J by 0 bases, with 20 bases left in between. The CDR3, as DNA: TGTGCTAGTGGTCGCCCTCGTATCGGTACTAGCTCCTACAATGAGCAGTTCTTC. This gives the protein CASGRPRIGTSSYNEQFF.

This sequence joins TRBV11-2 and TRBJ2-4; no clear D gene. The V end lost 4 bases, the J end lost 0 bases, and 13 bases lay between the germline ends. Germline CDR1 reads SGHAT; CDR2 reads FQNNGV. CDR3 length: 16 residues. Here the CDR3 DNA reads TGTGCCAGCAGCTCGGCACAGCTGCTAGCCAAAAACATTCAGTACTTC. Its translation is CASSSAQLLAKNIQYF.

The count of this clone is one. The chain carries TRBV29-1 and TRBJ2-3; TRBD1 agrees at 9 bases. The V gene's germline CDR1 is SQVTM and CDR2 ANQGSEA. This CDR3 comprises 13 residues. After removal of 3 bases from V and 8 bases from J, the junction contained 6 bases not matched to a gene. The DNA of the CDR3 is TGCAGCGTTGATAGGGACAGGGAGGGTACGCAGTATTTT. This gives the protein CSVDRDREGTQYF.

V is TRBV27 and J is TRBJ2-7; 7 bases map to TRBD1. Germline trimming cut 3 bases from V and 2 bases from J; bases unmatched to any gene: 7. From germline, CDR1 is MNHEY and CDR2 SMNVEV (reference sequence). The length of the CDR3 is 15 residues. The CDR3: CASSFLRGSPYEQYF. The DNA of the CDR3 is TGTGCCAGCAGTTTTCTCAGGGGGTCCCCCTACGAGCAGTACTTC.

This sequence joins TRBV5-5 and TRBJ2-7, with TRBD1 matching 7 bases. Germline V CDR1 and CDR2: SGHKS, YYEKEE (reference sequence). The ends lost 1 base at V and 7 bases at J; junction bases unmatched: 5. The CDR3 runs 13 residues. CDR3 sequence (DNA): TGTGCCAGCAGCTTGCCACAGGGGTATGAGCAGTACTTC. This gives the protein CASSLPQGYEQYF.

This rearrangement joins TRBV19 to TRBJ1-3, with TRBD1 as a possible D gene (6 bases). V lost 7 bases and J lost 0, with 13 bases in between. The CDR3 sequence is 15 residues long. CDR1 is LNHDA, CDR2 SQIVND, per germline (reference sequence). CDR3 amino acids: CASTKGQNSGNTIYF. In DNA form, the CDR3 reads TGTGCCAGTACTAAAGGACAGAACTCTGGAAACACCATATATTTT.

This chain joins TRBV28 and TRBJ2-3; D call uncertain. Trimming removed 2 bases at V and 4 bases at J, with 10 bases between. The CDR3 consists of 14 residues. The V gene's germline CDR1 is MDHEN and CDR2 SYDVKM. The CDR3: CASSLQVGPDTQYF. The CDR3 nucleotides read TGTGCCAGCAGTTTACAGGTGGGCCCAGATACGCAGTATTTT.

The chain links TRBV30 to TRBJ1-3; TRBD1 is a possible D gene (6 bases). V lost 0 bases and J 3 bases, leaving 12 bases between the germline ends. The CDR3 runs 15 residues. In germline, CDR1 is GTSNPN, CDR2 SVGIG (reference sequence). CDR3 residues: CAWSVRGAGGNTIYF. In DNA, the CDR3 is TGTGCCTGGAGTGTGCGGGGGGCGGGTGGAAACACCATATATTTT.

The chain employs TRBV28 and TRBJ2-1; 8 bases agree with TRBD2. This CDR3 has 17 amino acids. The V gene end was trimmed by 3 bases and the J gene end by 6 bases; junction bases not matched to a gene: 13. Germline CDR1 is MDHEN and CDR2 is SYDVKM. The CDR3 protein is CASSFGATGTRSNEQFF. DNA for the CDR3: TGTGCCAGCAGTTTCGGGGCAACCGGGACTAGGTCCAATGAGCAGTTCTTC.

CDR3 amino acids: CASSLGGAGYEQYF. The CDR3 DNA follows: TGTGCCAGCAGCTTAGGGGGGGCGGGATACGAGCAGTACTTC. The V gene is TRBV7-3, the J gene TRBJ2-7; D may be TRBD2 (7 bases). V lost 2 bases and J 4 bases, leaving 12 bases between the germline ends. The germline V gene encodes CDR1 SGHTA and CDR2 FQGTGA. The CDR3 has 14 residues.

The CDR3 sequence: CASSLRGPRVNEQFF. As DNA, the CDR3 is TGTGCCAGCAGTTTGCGAGGGCCACGTGTCAATGAGCAGTTCTTC. V usage is TRBV28 and J usage is TRBJ2-1; tentative D call: TRBD2 (5 bases). The germline V gene has CDR1 MDHEN and CDR2 SYDVKM. Trimming pared 3 bases from V and 6 bases from J, leaving 15 bases between. This CDR3 comprises 15 residues.

This sequence joins TRBV4-1 and TRBJ2-5, with D perhaps matching TRBD2 (5 bases). The CDR3 covers 18 residues. Germline V lookup: CDR1 MGHRA, CDR2 YSYEKL. The V end lost 0 bases, the J end lost 2 bases, and 19 bases lay between the germline ends. CDR3 DNA: TGCGCCAGCAGCCAAGATCGGGGTAGCTTGCGCTCTCAAGAGACCCAGTACTTC. Translated, it gives CASSQDRGSLRSQETQYF.

The chain uses TRBV5-6 and TRBJ2-5; tentatively, D is TRBD1 (6 bases). The closer fit of TRBJ2-7 to the DNA end suggests the J call may be wrong. The V gene's germline CDR1 is SGHDT and CDR2 YYEEEE. This CDR3 is built from 13 residues. In DNA, the CDR3 is TGTGCCAGCAGCTACAGGGCCGCCTACGAGCAGTACTTC. Translated: CASSYRAAYEQYF.

The rearrangement uses TRBV4-1 and TRBJ2-1; the match to TRBD1 covers 9 bases. The germline V gene encodes CDR1 MGHRA and CDR2 YSYEKL. With V trimmed by 2 bases and J by 3 bases, 8 bases remained unmatched. The CDR3 has 17 amino acids. CDR3 protein: CASSQIISGQGYNEQFF. For the CDR3, the DNA is TGCGCCAGCAGCCAAATAATTTCGGGACAGGGCTACAATGAGCAGTTCTTC.

Note on this clone: The same CDR3 also results from other DNA sequences found in this sample. The CDR3 sequence: CASSLDRETQYF. The CDR3 bases are TGTGCCAGCAGCTTAGACAGGGAGACCCAGTACTTC. The rearrangement links TRBV11-3 to TRBJ2-5, with no clear D. Trimming shortened V by 0 bases and J by 5 bases, and 4 bases separated the two germline ends. The CDR3 is 12 amino acids. Germline V lookup: CDR1 SGHNT, CDR2 YENEEA.

This clone has a single count. The chain recombines TRBV5-5 with TRBJ2-1, with D perhaps matching TRBD2 (5 bases). The V end was cut by 1 base, the J end by 4 bases, with 12 bases between. Germline V CDR1 and CDR2: SGHKS, YYEKEE (reference sequence). The length of the CDR3 is 15 residues. CDR3: CASSLLSGTYNEQFF. The CDR3 DNA is TGTGCCAGCAGCTTGCTCAGCGGTACATACAATGAGCAGTTCTTC.

The CDR3 sequence: CASSPGTGLYEQYF. The CDR3 DNA reads TGTGCCAGCAGTCCCGGGACAGGGCTCTACGAGCAGTACTTC. This chain joins TRBV7-8 and TRBJ2-7; 9 nucleotides agree with TRBD1. CDR1 is SGHVS and CDR2 is FQNEAQ in the germline V gene. The CDR3 has 14 amino acids. The V segment lost 6 bases and the J segment 3 bases; nucleotides outside the gene matches: 6.

The gene calls are TRBV4-1 and TRBJ2-5; possibly TRBD2 for D (6 bases). Germline-derived CDR1 and CDR2 are MGHRA and YSYEKL. This CDR3 is 15 amino acids long. V was pared by 1 base and J by 5 bases, with 14 bases between. The CDR3: CASSQGVRGRETQYF. CDR3 bases: TGCGCCAGCAGCCAAGGGGTGAGAGGGAGGGAGACCCAGTACTTC.

This chain connects TRBV4-1 to TRBJ2-7; 10 bases fit TRBD1. The CDR3 is made up of 16 amino acids. CDR1 is MGHRA and CDR2 is YSYEKL in the germline V gene. V shed 4 bases, J shed 4 bases, and the junction held 10 bases outside the gene matches. CDR3: CASSPEFGTGVYEQYF. For the CDR3, the DNA is TGCGCCAGCAGCCCTGAATTTGGGACAGGGGTTTACGAGCAGTACTTC.